The 15 T cell receptor beta chains reported below all come from one sample, sequenced in a study of OX40 agonist ivuxolimab in advanced cancers. The library was obtained by the immunoSEQ multiplex PCR assay. TCRdb stores this immuneACCESS table with in-frame sequences only. Part of the clones is absent; in the studies checked, under half of the shortfall reflects unresolved V genes, and no reason is known for the rest. The table for this sample lists approximately 23,000 clones; 88% of them were counted only once. The ten largest make up 8.5% to 10% of the sample. The sequences come from CD4+ or CD8+ T cells sorted from blood, collected in a trial of the OX40 agonist ivuxolimab. The receptors derive from an adult with an advanced solid tumor such as melanoma, head and neck, liver or kidney cancer.

This clone was found once. V usage is TRBV27 and J usage is TRBJ2-2; no clear D gene. This CDR3 comprises 17 residues. V lost 2 bases and J 7 bases, leaving 20 bases between the germline ends. CDR1 MNHEY and CDR2 SMNVEV come from the germline V gene (reference sequence). This CDR3 reads CASSLESPGQGRGELFF. CDR3 bases: TGTGCCAGCAGTTTAGAGAGCCCGGGCCAAGGGCGCGGGGAGCTGTTTTTT.

The chain uses TRBV6-1 and TRBJ2-7; TRBD2 might be the D (5 bases). CDR1 is MNHNS and CDR2 is SASEGT in the germline V gene. The CDR3 extends over 15 amino acids. Trimming cost V 3 bases and J 7 bases, with 19 bases left between them. CDR3 sequence (DNA): TGTGCCAGCAGTGATCCGGACTCGTGGACGCGGGAGCAGTACTTC. Its translation: CASSDPDSWTREQYF.

V usage is TRBV2 and J usage is TRBJ2-1; D may be TRBD2 (5 bases). This CDR3 comprises 13 residues. CDR1 SNHLY and CDR2 FYNNEI come from the germline V gene. V lost 5 bases and J lost 7, with 12 bases in between. CDR3 bases: TGTGCCAGCAGTCCCGACTATCCAAATGAGCAGTTCTTC. Protein sequence: CASSPDYPNEQFF. Using reference TRBV2 and TRBJ2-1 for the parts outside the CDR3, the full variable domain is EPEVTQTPSHQVTQMGQEVILRCVPISNHLYFYWYRQILGQKVEFLVSFYNNEISEKSEIFDDQFSVERPDGSNFTLKIRSTKLEDSAMYFCASSPDYPNEQFFGPGTRLTVL.

In this sample, this clone turned up once. The genes are TRBV28 and TRBJ2-1; D perhaps matches TRBD2 (6 bases). CDR1 is MDHEN, CDR2 SYDVKM, per germline. This CDR3 is 13 amino acids long. V was clipped by 11 bases and J by 0 bases, with 11 bases between them. CDR3 DNA: TGTGCCCACCGGGAGAGCTCCTACAATGAGCAGTTCTTC. Its translation: CAHRESSYNEQFF. The whole variable domain, filled in from reference TRBV28 and TRBJ2-1, reads DVKVTQSSRYLVKRTGEKVFLECVQDMDHENMFWYRQDPGLGLRLIYFSYDVKMKEKGDIPEGYSVSREKKERFSLILESASTNQTSMYLCAHRESSYNEQFFGPGTRLTVL.

This chain connects TRBV9 to TRBJ2-5; 7 bases map to TRBD2. V trimming: 3 bases; J trimming: 4 bases; junction bases outside the gene matches: 9. The CDR3 extends over 15 amino acids. Germline CDR1 SGDLS, CDR2 YYNGEE. The CDR3 sequence is CASSAQTTSRETQYF. CDR3 sequence (DNA): TGTGCCAGCAGCGCCCAGACGACTAGCAGAGAGACCCAGTACTTC.

This clone was seen only a few times. The chain employs TRBV7-2 and TRBJ1-5, with D perhaps TRBD1 (5 bases). CDR1 SGHTA and CDR2 FQGNSA come from the germline V gene. The ends were cut back, 5 bases at V and 4 bases at J, with 12 bases in the middle. This CDR3 has 14 residues. CDR3 loop: CASSPRRGNQPQHF. In DNA, the CDR3 is TGTGCCAGCAGCCCTCGGCGGGGGAATCAGCCCCAGCATTTT.

The chain is built from TRBV4-2 and TRBJ1-5, with a tentative D call TRBD1 (5 bases). Germline assignment: CDR1 LGHNA and CDR2 YNFKEQ. Trimming took 4 bases from V and 5 from J, leaving 12 bases between them. This CDR3 has 14 residues. In DNA, the CDR3 is TGTGCCAGCAGCCGCGGGGGGGGAGATCAGCCCCAGCATTTT. Translating it yields CASSRGGGDQPQHF.

The J gene is TRBJ2-1, the V gene TRBV27, with D perhaps TRBD1 (5 bases). This CDR3 is 16 amino acids long. Looked up from germline, CDR1 is MNHEY and CDR2 is SMNVEV (reference sequence). Trimming left V 0 bases short and J 2 bases short, with 11 bases between. The CDR3 reads CASSLSVQAPYNEQFF. CDR3 nucleotide sequence: TGTGCCAGCAGTTTATCAGTACAGGCGCCCTACAATGAGCAGTTCTTC.

The rearrangement joins TRBV4-2 to TRBJ2-7; TRBD2 agrees at 13 bases. The V and J ends lost 3 bases and 1 base, in that order; junction bases with no gene match: 3. The germline gives CDR1 LGHNA, CDR2 YNFKEQ. The CDR3 extends over 16 amino acids. CDR3: CASSHPLAGGSYEQYF. DNA of the CDR3: TGTGCCAGCAGCCACCCACTAGCGGGAGGGTCCTACGAGCAGTACTTC.

A few counts support this clone. The chain joins TRBV5-4 to TRBJ2-5, with a weak D call TRBD2 (6 bases). The CDR3 is made up of 15 amino acids. Per the germline V gene, CDR1 is SGHNT and CDR2 is YYREEE (reference sequence). V was trimmed by 0 bases and J by 2 bases, leaving 11 bases between them. The CDR3 region is CASSLGAGSQETQYF. The CDR3 coding sequence is TGTGCCAGCAGCTTGGGGGCGGGAAGTCAAGAGACCCAGTACTTC.

The chain employs TRBV27 and TRBJ1-2; TRBD1 matches at 7 bases. V was clipped by 5 bases and J by 5 bases; unmatched bases: 8. Germline V gives CDR1 MNHEY, CDR2 SMNVEV (reference sequence). CDR3 length equals 14 residues. The CDR3 nucleotides read TGTGCCAGCAGTAAAGGACAGGTGAAATATGGCTACACCTTC. Translating it yields CASSKGQVKYGYTF.

The chain joins TRBV9 to TRBJ1-3; D gene unclear. Germline V lookup: CDR1 SGDLS, CDR2 YYNGEE. This CDR3 is built from 14 residues. Trimming stripped 2 bases from V and 0 bases from J, with 6 bases between. The CDR3 nucleotides read TGTGCCAGCAGCGTCGATCACTCTGGAAACACCATATATTTT. It encodes CASSVDHSGNTIYF.

The V call is TRBV19, the J call TRBJ1-4, with D uncertain. V gave up 3 bases and J gave up 0 bases, with 8 bases separating them. Germline V gene lookup returns CDR1 LNHDA and CDR2 SQIVND (reference sequence). The CDR3 runs 15 residues. CDR3 DNA: TGTGCCAGTAGTATCCAACTTGCAACTAATGAAAAACTGTTTTTT. This sequence encodes CASSIQLATNEKLFF. The full variable domain, its missing parts supplied by reference TRBV19 and TRBJ1-4, is DGGITQSPKYLFRKEGQNVTLSCEQNLNHDAMYWYRQDPGQGLRLIYYSQIVNDFQKGDIAEGYSVSREKKESFPLTVTSAQKNPTAFYLCASSIQLATNEKLFFGSGTQLSVL.

The chain carries TRBV27 and TRBJ1-2; D is uncertain. Germline CDR1 reads MNHEY; CDR2 reads SMNVEV (reference sequence). V was pared by 5 bases and J by 2 bases, with 9 bases between. The CDR3 runs 13 residues. As DNA, the CDR3 is TGTGCCAGCAGTCAACCGCCCAACTATGGCTACACCTTC. Encoded protein: CASSQPPNYGYTF.

V and J are TRBV19 and TRBJ1-1, with no clear D. Trimming left V 6 bases short and J 4 bases short, with 18 bases between. This CDR3 comprises 15 residues. Germline loops: CDR1 LNHDA, CDR2 SQIVND (reference sequence). The CDR3 reads CASRKSPAMGTEAFF. CDR3 coding DNA: TGTGCCAGTAGGAAATCACCGGCCATGGGCACTGAAGCTTTCTTT. The full variable domain, with the rest looked up from reference TRBV19 and TRBJ1-1, is DGGITQSPKYLFRKEGQNVTLSCEQNLNHDAMYWYRQDPGQGLRLIYYSQIVNDFQKGDIAEGYSVSREKKESFPLTVTSAQKNPTAFYLCASRKSPAMGTEAFFGQGTRLTVV.